This entry describes one T cell receptor beta chain. Antigen specificity is unknown. These data originate in a study of OX40 agonist ivuxolimab in advanced cancers. Study details: Three individuals attained partial responses, comprising one hepatocellular carcinoma case and two cutaneous melanoma cases. Study-level findings and limits: CD8+ T cells were the subset that, on average, had more expanded clones than CD4+. Several nonresponders also turned out to have low normalized T-cell clonal expansion.

Sequencing was performed with immunoSEQ multiplex PCR; in TCRdb, only in-frame clones are kept and a portion is missing. Of tens of thousands of clones in the sample, under 80% are singletons; the top ten hold 5% to 6%. The germline V gene has CDR1 SGHVS and CDR2 FNYEAQ. CDR3 size: 16 residues. The junction had 5 bases not matched to a gene; V was cut back by 4 bases and J by 0 bases. Material: CD4+ or CD8+ T cells sorted from blood, obtained in a trial of the OX40 agonist ivuxolimab. This receptor was obtained from an adult with an advanced solid tumor such as melanoma, head and neck, liver or kidney cancer. The chain uses TRBV7-6 and TRBJ1-3; 8 bases fit TRBD1. The CDR3 loop is CASSSIDRGSGNTIYF. In nucleotides, the CDR3 is TGTGCCAGCAGCTCAATTGACAGGGGCTCTGGAAACACCATATATTTT.